This entry lists 14 T cell receptor beta chains sequenced from one sample in a study of blood T cell repertoires in COVID-19. The repertoire was sequenced with immunoSEQ multiplex PCR; TCRdb's copy has only in-frame clones and lacks some. The sample holds 60,000 to 65,000 clones, about 73% seen once. The sequenced material came from peripheral blood. These receptor sequences come from a woman of 80 years or more with acute or convalescent COVID-19.

The J gene is TRBJ2-1, the V gene TRBV6-2 or TRBV6-3, with TRBD2 identical over 12 bases. CDR3 size: 18 residues. V lost 4 bases, J lost 0 bases, and 7 bases stayed unmatched. The germline gives CDR1 MNHEY, CDR2 SVGEGT. CDR3 coding DNA: TGTGCCAGCAGTTGGACTAGCGGGGACCCTAGCTCCTACAATGAGCAGTTCTTC. The encoded protein is CASSWTSGDPSSYNEQFF.

This clone showed up just once. This chain connects TRBV11-3 to TRBJ2-5, with TRBD2 identical over 10 bases. Germline V CDR1 and CDR2: SGHNT, YENEEA. V was pared by 5 bases and J by 3 bases, with 9 bases of the junction left unmatched. The CDR3 loop spans 16 amino acids. This chain's CDR3 is CASSNLPGLAEETQYF. DNA for the CDR3: TGTGCCAGCAGCAACCTGCCAGGACTAGCGGAAGAGACCCAGTACTTC. Variable domain in full (rest from reference TRBV11-3 and TRBJ2-5): EAGVVQSPRYKIIEKKQPVAFWCNPISGHNTLYWYLQNLGQGPELLIRYENEEAVDDSQLPKDRFSAERLKGVDSTLKIQPAELGDSAVYLCASSNLPGLAEETQYFGPGTRLLVL.

This clone was seen a handful of times. The rearrangement joins TRBV4-3 to TRBJ2-3; D gene unclear. The CDR3 totals 15 residues. The germline V gene encodes CDR1 LGHNA and CDR2 YSLEER. V shed 0 bases and J shed 6 bases, with 13 bases lying between them. Here the CDR3 reads CASSQDRNSGDTQYF. CDR3 bases: TGCGCCAGCAGCCAAGATAGGAACAGTGGGGATACGCAGTATTTT.

This clone has a handful of counts. V is TRBV28 and J is TRBJ1-2, with D perhaps TRBD1 (5 bases). The CDR3 length is 15 residues. Germline CDR1 MDHEN, CDR2 SYDVKM. Trimming removed 6 bases from V and 4 bases from J, with 18 bases in between. The DNA for the CDR3 is TGTGCCAGCAGCGGTGGACACAAGGGTGGCTATGGCTACACCTTC. It is translated as CASSGGHKGGYGYTF.

This clone was seen many times. The J gene is TRBJ2-3, the V gene TRBV6-4, with 7 bases that match TRBD2. This CDR3 has 17 amino acids. CDR1 MRHNA and CDR2 SNTAGT come from the germline V gene. V trimming: 3 bases; J trimming: 2 bases; junction bases outside the gene matches: 11. CDR3 residues: CASSESRASGPTDTQYF. The CDR3 coding sequence is TGTGCCAGCAGTGAGTCTAGGGCTAGCGGACCCACAGATACGCAGTATTTT.

This chain uses TRBV7-9 with TRBJ1-2; TRBD1 might be the D (5 bases). V gave up 3 bases and J gave up 4 bases, with 12 bases separating them. Germline assignment: CDR1 SEHNR and CDR2 FQNEAQ (reference sequence). The CDR3 runs 14 residues. CDR3 DNA sequence: TGTGCCAGCAGCTTTCCGACAGCACCCTATGGCTACACCTTC. This codes for CASSFPTAPYGYTF.

The chain recombines TRBV3-1 (or the pseudogene TRBV3-2) with TRBJ1-3; the match to TRBD1 covers 8 bases. The CDR3 runs 16 residues. CDR1 is LGHDT and CDR2 is YNNKEL in the germline V gene (reference sequence). V was clipped by 0 bases and J by 2 bases; unmatched bases: 3. The CDR3 here is CASSQDRTGTGNTIYF. The CDR3 nucleotides are TGTGCCAGCAGCCAAGATAGGACAGGGACTGGAAACACCATATATTTT.

The J gene is TRBJ2-2, the V gene TRBV28; TRBD1 matches 9 bases. The CDR3 consists of 16 residues. Germline values: CDR1 MDHEN, CDR2 SYDVKM. J lost 1 base, V lost 7 bases, and 7 bases had no gene match. The CDR3 spells CASTFWGQGNTGELFF. CDR3 nucleotide sequence: TGTGCCAGCACCTTTTGGGGACAGGGGAACACCGGGGAGCTGTTTTTT. Together with reference TRBV28 and TRBJ2-2, the CDR3 gives the full variable domain: DVKVTQSSRYLVKRTGEKVFLECVQDMDHENMFWYRQDPGLGLRLIYFSYDVKMKEKGDIPEGYSVSREKKERFSLILESASTNQTSMYLCASTFWGQGNTGELFFGEGSRLTVL.

A word on this clone: The same CDR3 can be traced to other DNA sequences in this sample. The CDR3 loop is CASSGAAYEQYF. The CDR3 bases are TGTGCCAGCAGTGGAGCCGCCTACGAGCAGTACTTC. This rearrangement joins TRBV7-9 to TRBJ2-7; unclear D gene. CDR3 length equals 12 residues. Germline CDR1 SEHNR, CDR2 FQNEAQ (reference sequence). Trimming removed 6 bases from V and 2 bases from J, with 8 bases in between.

This clone has a single count. The rearrangement links TRBV7-2 to TRBJ1-2, with D maybe TRBD1 (5 bases). With 5 bases removed from V and 5 bases from J, the gap between germline ends came to 12 bases. The CDR3 contains 13 residues. The germline V gene encodes CDR1 SGHTA and CDR2 FQGNSA. CDR3: CASSTGEGYGYTF. The CDR3 coding sequence is TGTGCCAGCAGCACCGGGGAGGGGTATGGCTACACCTTC. Based on the CDR3 plus reference TRBV7-2 and TRBJ1-2, the full variable domain is GAGVSQSPSNKVTEKGKDVELRCDPISGHTALYWYRQSLGQGLEFLIYFQGNSAPDKSGLPSDRFSAERTGGSVSTLTIQRTQQEDSAVYLCASSTGEGYGYTFGSGTRLTVV.

The genes are TRBV7-3 and TRBJ2-3; the match to TRBD1 covers 8 bases. Trimming at V came to 5 bases and at J to 0 bases, leaving 16 bases not matched to a gene. CDR3 length: 19 residues. Looked up from germline, CDR1 is SGHTA and CDR2 is FQGTGA. CDR3: CASSPTGGGTGLSTDTQYF. Written as DNA, the CDR3 is TGTGCCAGCAGCCCCACAGGCGGAGGGACAGGTCTTAGCACAGATACGCAGTATTTT.

The chain combines TRBV28 with TRBJ1-1; 7 positions agree with TRBD1. V was clipped by 5 bases and J by 4 bases; unmatched bases: 7. Germline V gene lookup returns CDR1 MDHEN and CDR2 SYDVKM. The CDR3 is 14 amino acids. Here the CDR3 reads CASSHGQVGTEAFF. The CDR3 DNA reads as TGTGCCAGCAGTCACGGACAGGTAGGCACTGAAGCTTTCTTT.

The chain couples TRBV4-1 to TRBJ2-1, with 13 bases identical to TRBD2. J was trimmed by 5 bases and V by 2 bases; bases with no gene match: 3. The CDR3 loop spans 16 amino acids. CDR1 is MGHRA, CDR2 YSYEKL, per germline. CDR3 protein: CASSQLLAGGDNEQFF. For the CDR3, the DNA is TGCGCCAGCAGCCAACTACTAGCGGGAGGGGACAATGAGCAGTTCTTC.

The rearrangement joins TRBV9 to TRBJ2-5; 7 bases fit TRBD1. Trimming took 3 bases from V and 2 from J; bases not matched to a gene: 10. The germline gives CDR1 SGDLS, CDR2 YYNGEE. The CDR3 sequence is 16 residues long. In DNA, the CDR3 is TGTGCCAGCAGCGAAAACAGGGGCGTGGGGCAAGAGACCCAGTACTTC. Protein product: CASSENRGVGQETQYF.